Shown below are 27 T cell receptor beta chains from a single sample sequenced in a study of CD4 T cells in relation to SARS-CoV-2 and coronaviruses. The unexposed donors gave CD4+ T cells in about 2011-2019, prior to COVID-19. The cells were cultured for around ten days before CD4+ T cells were isolated. These receptors have no identified antigens. Clones were sequenced by immunoSEQ multiplex PCR, and TCRdb holds only the in-frame ones, with some missing. In the table there are 20,000 or so clones, roughly four fifths of which are singletons. Sequenced: CD4+ T cells from PBMCs, cultured in vitro. Source of these receptors: a human donor in good health.

The rearrangement links TRBV6-2 or TRBV6-3 to TRBJ1-2; D gene ambiguous. The CDR3 spans 12 residues. CDR1 and CDR2 (germline): MNHEY, SVGEGT. V lost 2 bases, J lost 3 bases, and 4 bases lay in between. As DNA, the CDR3 is TGTGCCAGCAGTTACACGGACTATGGCTACACCTTC. Its protein is CASSYTDYGYTF.

The rearrangement links TRBV6-5 to TRBJ2-7; a possible D gene is TRBD2 (7 bases). From germline, CDR1 is MNHEY and CDR2 SVGAGI. The ends were cut back, 5 bases at V and 2 bases at J, with 13 bases in the middle. The CDR3 runs to 14 residues. CDR3 sequence (DNA): TGTGCCAGCAGTATCGGGGGGCCCCCCTACGAGCAGTACTTC. Translating gives CASSIGGPPYEQYF.

This chain uses TRBV30 with TRBJ1-6; the D is unclear. Germline V gives CDR1 GTSNPN, CDR2 SVGIG (reference sequence). The CDR3 is 19 residues long. The V and J ends lost 2 bases and 0 bases respectively, with 20 bases between them. The CDR3 sequence is CAWSSGLDPSSSYNSPLHF. The CDR3 DNA reads TGTGCCTGGAGTTCCGGACTAGACCCCTCGAGCTCCTATAATTCACCCCTCCACTTT. The full variable domain, rest sourced from reference TRBV30 and TRBJ1-6, is SQTIHQWPATLVQPVGSPLSLECTVEGTSNPNLYWYRQAAGRGLQLLFYSVGIGQISSEVPQNLSASRPQDRQFILSSKKLLLSDSGFYLCAWSSGLDPSSSYNSPLHFGNGTRLTVT.

V and J are TRBV28 and TRBJ1-5; maybe TRBD1 (6 bases). The CDR3 has 15 amino acids. Germline CDR1 is MDHEN and CDR2 is SYDVKM. V lost 5 bases and J 3 bases, leaving 14 bases between the germline ends. Here the CDR3 DNA reads TGTGCCAGCAGTCGGTTAACAGGGTACAATCAGCCCCAGCATTTT. Amino acids: CASSRLTGYNQPQHF.

The gene calls are TRBV29-1 and TRBJ2-1; 8 bases align to TRBD2. Unmatched junction bases numbered 13, after V lost 6 bases and J lost 6 bases. This CDR3 spans 15 amino acids. Germline V gene data show CDR1 as SQVTM and CDR2 as ANQGSEA. CDR3 nucleotides: TGCAGCGTGGACCCCAGGGGACTAGAGGCCAATGAGCAGTTCTTC. This codes for CSVDPRGLEANEQFF.

The chain couples TRBV15 to TRBJ1-6; possible D gene TRBD1, 6 bases. Trimming cost V 9 bases and J 5 bases, with 11 bases left between them. The CDR3 length is 13 residues. Germline CDR1 is LNHNV and CDR2 is YYDKDF (reference sequence). The CDR3 is CATGGRDNSPLHF. CDR3 bases: TGTGCCACGGGGGGCAGGGATAATTCACCCCTCCACTTT.

This chain joins TRBV28 and TRBJ1-2, with a tentative D call TRBD1 (5 bases). CDR1 and CDR2 (germline): MDHEN, SYDVKM. This CDR3 region has 14 residues. The V and J ends lost 4 bases and 4 bases respectively, with 13 bases between them. This chain's CDR3 is CASSSSGMSYGYTF. CDR3 coding DNA: TGTGCCAGCAGTTCCTCAGGGATGAGCTATGGCTACACCTTC.

The V call is TRBV7-8, the J call TRBJ1-5, with D possibly TRBD1 on 5 matching bases. CDR1 and CDR2 (germline): SGHVS, FQNEAQ. V lost 1 base, J lost 1 base, and 11 bases lay in between. The CDR3 totals 16 residues. For the CDR3, the DNA is TGTGCCAGCAGCTTAGGAGGAGGGGCCAGCAATCAGCCCCAGCATTTT. This sequence encodes CASSLGGGASNQPQHF.

This sequence joins TRBV7-2 and TRBJ2-3; TRBD1 matches at 7 bases. CDR1 is SGHTA and CDR2 is FQGNSA in the germline V gene. This CDR3 comprises 13 residues. After removal of 5 bases from V and 14 bases from J, the junction contained 13 bases not matched to a gene. The CDR3 bases are TGTGCCAGCAGCCCACGTCAAGGGGGCTGGCTGTATTTT. Translating it yields CASSPRQGGWLYF.

The chain recombines TRBV29-1 with TRBJ2-3, with unresolved D. CDR1 is SQVTM and CDR2 is ANQGSEA in the germline V gene. The CDR3 loop spans 12 amino acids. V lost 4 bases to trimming and J lost 4 bases, with 9 bases between them. The chain's CDR3 is CSVVESSDTQYF. In DNA, the CDR3 is TGCAGCGTTGTAGAATCGTCAGATACGCAGTATTTT.

This sequence joins TRBV5-5 and TRBJ2-3; 7 bases are a match to TRBD2. Trimming at V came to 6 bases and at J to 6 bases, leaving 10 bases not matched to a gene. The CDR3 sequence is 14 residues long. Germline assignment: CDR1 SGHKS and CDR2 YYEKEE (reference sequence). The CDR3 region is CASNPSAGVDTQYF. Here the CDR3 DNA reads TGTGCCAGCAACCCGTCGGCGGGAGTGGATACGCAGTATTTT.

This rearrangement joins TRBV5-1 to TRBJ2-7, with D tentatively TRBD1 or TRBD2 (5 bases each). The CDR3 sequence is 13 residues long. V was trimmed by 4 bases and J by 6 bases, leaving 14 bases between them. Germline CDR1 and CDR2: SGHRS and YFSETQ. DNA for the CDR3: TGCGCCAGCAGCCGGGACCCTCCCGGCGAGCAGTACTTC. It translates to CASSRDPPGEQYF.

The V gene is TRBV19, the J gene TRBJ1-2; D is possibly TRBD1 (5 bases). The CDR3 runs 13 residues. Germline V CDR1 and CDR2: LNHDA, SQIVND (reference sequence). With 6 bases removed from V and 7 bases from J, the gap between germline ends came to 15 bases. The CDR3 loop is CASSQQVGGGYTF. The CDR3 DNA reads TGTGCCAGTAGCCAGCAAGTCGGGGGTGGCTACACCTTC. Drawing the rest from reference TRBV19 and TRBJ1-2, the complete variable domain is DGGITQSPKYLFRKEGQNVTLSCEQNLNHDAMYWYRQDPGQGLRLIYYSQIVNDFQKGDIAEGYSVSREKKESFPLTVTSAQKNPTAFYLCASSQQVGGGYTFGSGTRLTVV.

The V and J genes are TRBV7-9 and TRBJ2-1, with D perhaps being TRBD1 or TRBD2 (5 bases each). Looked up from germline, CDR1 is SEHNR and CDR2 is FQNEAQ (reference sequence). This CDR3 has 12 amino acids. V lost 8 bases and J 11 bases, leaving 16 bases between the germline ends. The CDR3 protein is CASSGTGYQQFF. For the CDR3, the DNA is TGTGCCAGCTCCGGGACCGGCTATCAGCAGTTCTTC.

By its share, this clone is large. The rearrangement links TRBV7-8 to TRBJ2-7, with D possibly TRBD2 on 6 matching bases. Germline-derived CDR1 and CDR2 are SGHVS and FQNEAQ. V dropped 5 bases and J dropped 3 bases, with 14 bases sitting between them. This CDR3 has 14 amino acids. The CDR3 here is CASSEREANYEQYF. CDR3 sequence (DNA): TGTGCCAGCAGCGAAAGGGAGGCTAACTACGAGCAGTACTTC.

The chain has TRBV5-5 and TRBJ2-2; the match to TRBD1 covers 9 bases. This CDR3 is built from 14 residues. Germline loops: CDR1 SGHKS, CDR2 YYEKEE (reference sequence). The V gene end was trimmed by 4 bases and the J gene end by 6 bases; junction bases not matched to a gene: 4. The CDR3 region has the DNA TGTGCCAGCAGCCACTACAGGGGGCCCGGGGAGCTGTTTTTT. Protein product: CASSHYRGPGELFF. The full variable domain, in which reference TRBV5-5 and TRBJ2-2 provide the parts outside the CDR3, is DAGVTQSPTHLIKTRGQQVTLRCSPISGHKSVSWYQQVLGQGPQFIFQYYEKEERGRGNFPDRFSARQFPNYSSELNVNALLLGDSALYLCASSHYRGPGELFFGEGSRLTVL.

The gene calls are TRBV19 and TRBJ2-5; a weak D match, TRBD2 (5 bases). Trimming took off 6 bases at V and 1 base at J, with 15 bases between the two ends. This CDR3 comprises 15 residues. In germline, CDR1 is LNHDA, CDR2 SQIVND (reference sequence). The CDR3 loop reads CASRRREGFQETQYF. CDR3 DNA sequence: TGTGCCAGTAGACGGCGAGAGGGTTTCCAAGAGACCCAGTACTTC.

The chain links TRBV9 to TRBJ2-2; tentative D call: TRBD2 (7 bases). The CDR3 sequence is 14 residues long. Germline CDR1 and CDR2: SGDLS and YYNGEE. Between the trimmed V and J ends, which lost 6 bases and 4 bases, there was a span of 13 bases. In DNA form, the CDR3 reads TGTGCCAGCAACCTGGGGGGGGCCACCGGGGAGCTGTTTTTT. Encoded protein: CASNLGGATGELFF.

This chain links TRBV6-2 or TRBV6-3 with TRBJ1-5; the D is unclear. This CDR3 has 14 residues. CDR1 is MNHEY and CDR2 is SVGEGT in the germline V gene. V was trimmed by 4 bases and J by 4 bases, leaving 11 bases between them. CDR3 protein: CASSWGATNQPQHF. CDR3 bases: TGTGCCAGCAGTTGGGGTGCGACAAATCAGCCCCAGCATTTT.

The gene calls are TRBV7-9 and TRBJ2-5; a weak D match, TRBD1 (5 bases). Germline CDR1 reads SEHNR; CDR2 reads FQNEAQ (reference sequence). The CDR3 length is 16 residues. Trimming cost V 1 base and J 1 base, with 13 bases left between them. CDR3 sequence: CASSLGQTQAQETQYF. The CDR3 DNA follows: TGTGCCAGCAGCTTAGGACAGACCCAGGCCCAAGAGACCCAGTACTTC.

This clone was recorded only once. The chain combines TRBV7-8 with TRBJ2-7, with 11 bases fitting TRBD1. In germline, CDR1 is SGHVS, CDR2 FQNEAQ. V lost 5 bases and J lost 7; bases outside the gene matches: 13. There are 16 residues in the CDR3. The CDR3 loop reads CASSGRLGQGAWEQYF. The DNA of the CDR3 is TGTGCCAGCAGCGGGAGATTAGGACAGGGGGCATGGGAGCAGTACTTC.

The V and J genes are TRBV5-8 and TRBJ1-1; TRBD1 might be the D (6 bases). This CDR3 contains 16 residues. V lost 1 base, J lost 4 bases, and 17 bases lay in between. The germline gives CDR1 SGHTS, CDR2 YDEGEE. CDR3 DNA sequence: TGTGCCAGCAGCTTGTTTTGGGGCAGGGGAGTCACTGAAGCTTTCTTT. Its translation: CASSLFWGRGVTEAFF.

The CDR3 protein is CASSQDLSGGNQPQHF. DNA for the CDR3: TGTGCCAGCAGCCAAGATTTATCAGGGGGCAATCAGCCCCAGCATTTT. The chain uses TRBV3-1 (or the pseudogene TRBV3-2) and TRBJ1-5; D perhaps matches TRBD1 (6 bases). CDR3 length: 16 amino acids. Germline CDR1 is LGHDT and CDR2 is YNNKEL (reference sequence). Deletions cut 0 bases from V and 2 bases from J, with 11 bases between.

The V call is TRBV7-9, the J call TRBJ2-5; TRBD2 aligns across 8 bases. The CDR3 has 16 amino acids. Germline-derived CDR1 and CDR2 are SEHNR and FQNEAQ (reference sequence). V gave up 1 base and J gave up 4 bases; unmatched junction bases: 8. CDR3 bases: TGTGCCAGCAGCTTAGGCGCGGGGGGCGTTTTAGAGACCCAGTACTTC. This translates into CASSLGAGGVLETQYF. Full variable domain (remainder filled in from reference TRBV7-9 and TRBJ2-5): DTGVSQNPRHKITKRGQNVTFRCDPISEHNRLYWYRQTLGQGPEFLTYFQNEAQLEKSRLLSDRFSAERPKGSFSTLEIQRTEQGDSAMYLCASSLGAGGVLETQYFGPGTRLLVL.

The rearrangement links TRBV19 to TRBJ1-1; 9 bases match TRBD1. V trimming: 4 bases; J trimming: 6 bases; junction bases outside the gene matches: 9. The CDR3 is 15 residues long. The germline CDR1 and CDR2 sequences are LNHDA and SQIVND (reference sequence). DNA for the CDR3: TGTGCCAGTAGTAATCCCTACAGGGGGCGGTCTGAAGCTTTCTTT. Protein product: CASSNPYRGRSEAFF.

The chain links TRBV3-1 (or the pseudogene TRBV3-2) to TRBJ1-2; tentative D call: TRBD1 (6 bases). Deletions cut 4 bases from V and 6 bases from J, with 18 bases between. The CDR3 is 15 residues long. Germline V gene data show CDR1 as LGHDT and CDR2 as YNNKEL (reference sequence). CDR3 bases: TGTGCCAGCAGCCCGAACCCAGGGGAGAGGCATGGCTACACCTTC. Protein: CASSPNPGERHGYTF.

This rearrangement joins TRBV3-1 (or the pseudogene TRBV3-2) to TRBJ2-6, with D tentatively TRBD2 (5 bases). This CDR3 spans 17 amino acids. CDR1 LGHDT and CDR2 YNNKEL come from the germline V gene (reference sequence). With 4 bases removed from V and 0 bases from J, the gap between germline ends came to 13 bases. This chain's CDR3 is CASSPGLASSGANVLTF. DNA of the CDR3: TGTGCCAGCAGCCCTGGACTTGCCTCCTCTGGGGCCAACGTCCTGACTTTC.